This T cell receptor (beta chain) was documented in a study of vaccination effects on CD4 cells after COVID-19 (dated by TCRdb to 2021 to 2024). General notes on the study: Each participant received two doses of an mRNA SARS-CoV-2 vaccine, either BNT162b2 or mRNA-1273. The study compared SARS-CoV-2 spike-specific CD4+ TCR repertoires before and after mRNA vaccination in COVID-19 convalescent patients and infection-naive vaccine recipients. Cultures from other donors in the study were sequenced with the Oncomine TCR Beta short-read assay on an Illumina iSeq 100. Altogether, some 10 COVID-19 convalescent patients and a few SARS-CoV-2-naive healthy vaccine recipients made up the full study. Beyond this particular receptor, the publication reports: Only a small number of convalescent patients were included, and no early post-infection timepoints were available, which limited the study. In healthy vaccine recipients, vaccine-induced clones were almost all SARS-CoV-2 mono-reactive, with only 1 of 255 cross-reactive with common cold coronaviruses. At late post-vaccination timepoints, both infection-induced and vaccine-induced clones showed marked clonal contraction, consistent with waning T cell responses.

In the ViraFEST assay, PBMC were stimulated with viral peptide pools, and TCR sequencing was then used to find antigen-specific CD4+ T cell clonotypes based on their expansion. After about 10 days of culture, CD4+ T cells were isolated with the EasySep CD4+ T cell isolation kit. The absence of prior SARS-CoV-2 infection in healthy vaccine recipients was confirmed by negative nucleocapsid antibodies before and after vaccination. Over 1.5 million PBMC per well were cultured with approximately 10 ug/ml peptides in IMDM containing roughly 5% human AB serum, around 9.7 IU/ml IL-2 and gentamicin. On days 3 and 7, half of the culture medium was replaced with fresh IL-2-containing medium. Unless otherwise noted, each peptide stimulation condition was cultured in triplicate wells. Using Ficoll-Paque Plus gradient centrifugation, PBMC were separated from whole blood and then either used fresh or cryopreserved at -140C. The overlapping peptide pools covered the spike proteins of SARS-CoV-2 and of the common cold coronaviruses HCoV-NL63, HCoV-OC43 and HCoV-229E. The QIAamp micro DNA kit was used to extract genomic DNA from the cultured CD4+ T cells.

Details on this clone: Its recognized antigen is unknown. There are no base qualities to consult, and no much larger clone falls within one base.

The library was obtained by the immunoSEQ multiplex PCR assay. TCR beta CDR3 sequencing was performed on DNA from the cultured, isolated CD4+ T cells. As for the original processing: Non-productive TCR sequences were discarded, and reads were trimmed to the CDR3 region, with only CDR3s of 7 or more amino acids retained. Antigen-specific clonotypes were identified with the MANAFEST web app by comparing expansion in peptide wells against reference cultures. Positive clones required FDR<0.05 expansion versus reference and all other wells, odds ratio above 5, and frequency above 0.1% in two replicate wells. A clonotype was called cross-reactive if it was significantly expanded both in SARS-CoV-2 spike wells and in at least one common cold coronavirus spike condition. CDR3 similarity was assessed by Levenshtein distance with the stringdist R package, and unrooted trees were built with ape in R 3.6.1. TCRdb limited this immuneACCESS table to in-frame rearrangements with V and J called. A share of clones is missing; checked studies link under half to unresolved V genes, and the rest is unexplained. Clone size and V and J calls were adopted from that table, with D and trimming inferred from the DNA. The table for this sample lists 9,000 to 13,000 clones; about 74% of them were counted only once. Jointly, the top ten make up around 24% of the sample.

For CDR1 and CDR2, the germline V gene lists SGHAT and FQNNGV. The CDR3 starts with the cysteine, ends with the phenylalanine, and has 13 residues. Left in the record is the CDR3 DNA by itself, 39 bases read in frame from the first base. The junction carries 10 bases between V and J, which are trimmed by 0 bases and 8 bases respectively. The TCR was taken from a human donor who received a COVID-19 vaccine. Sequencing was performed on CD4+ T cells from PBMCs cultured with HCoV-229E spike peptides, taken before COVID-19 vaccination. The cell subset or site tag for this specimen amounts to: HCoV-229E spike overlapping peptide pool stimulation. The chain was built from TRBV11-2 and TRBJ1-2, with no reliable assignment of the D segment. The nucleotides are TGTGCCAGCAGCTTAGAGGCATCTTCGGGCTACACCTTC. The encoded protein is CASSLEASSGYTF.